The rows below give T cell receptor beta chains drawn from one sample of a study of OX40 agonist ivuxolimab in advanced cancers. Using immunoSEQ multiplex PCR, the repertoire was profiled, and TCRdb retains in-frame clones only, with some absent. Of 75,000 or so clones listed, approximately 88% are singletons. The specimen comprised CD4+ or CD8+ T cells sorted from blood, sampled in a trial of the OX40 agonist ivuxolimab. The origin of the receptors is an adult with an advanced solid tumor such as melanoma, head and neck, liver or kidney cancer. The CDR3 runs from the conserved cysteine through the conserved F or W. A D gene is named only where the DNA matches it firmly. Clone size is stated in some rows and not others, as once, few, many or a class when expanded.

d_call | j_call | v_call | clone_size | cdr3_nt | cdr3_aa
TRBD1 | TRBJ1-3 | TRBV9 | NA | TGTGCCAGCAGCGTTCAGGGGGCAGTAGGAAACACCATATATTTT | CASSVQGAVGNTIYF
TRBD1 | TRBJ2-3 | TRBV5-1 | few | TGCGCCAGCAGTTTCGGACAGGGGGACGATACGCAGTATTTT | CASSFGQGDDTQYF
TRBD1 | TRBJ2-7 | TRBV7-2 | NA | TGTGCCAGCAGCTTGGCCGCGACAGGGGGCTACGAGCAGTACTTC | CASSLAATGGYEQYF
TRBD2 | TRBJ2-1 | TRBV29-1 | NA | TGCAGCGTTGTGGGATCCGGGACTAGGGGTAGCAATGAGCAGTTCTTC | CSVVGSGTRGSNEQFF
TRBD1 | TRBJ1-1 | TRBV7-9 | few | TGTGCCAGCAGCCTGGGCTGGACAGGCCACACTGAAGCTTTCTTT | CASSLGWTGHTEAFF
NA | TRBJ1-5 | TRBV6-6 | NA | TGTGCCAGCAGTTCCCGGACGGCTTTGGGCAATCAGCCCCAGCATTTT | CASSSRTALGNQPQHF
NA | TRBJ2-1 | TRBV6-5 | NA | TGTGCCAGCGACGAGAGTGGTTCATCCTACAATGAGCAGTTCTTC | CASDESGSSYNEQFF
TRBD1 | TRBJ2-7 | TRBV7-9 | NA | TGTGCCAGCAGCTTCAGGGGGCTCGACGAGCAGTACTTC | CASSFRGLDEQYF
NA | TRBJ1-2 | TRBV6-5 | NA | TGTGCCAGCCATCGGGGGGCCGTATCTAACTATGGCTACACCTTC | CASHRGAVSNYGYTF
TRBD2 | TRBJ2-3 | TRBV5-4 | NA | TGTGCCAGCAGCTCCAAGACTAGCGGGAGATCGGATACGCAGTATTTT | CASSSKTSGRSDTQYF
NA | TRBJ2-1 | TRBV11-3 | NA | TGTGCCAGCAGCTTAGATTTATTCTACAATGAGCAGTTCTTC | CASSLDLFYNEQFF
TRBD2 | TRBJ2-1 | TRBV7-7 | NA | TGTGCTAGCAGCTTAGGCATAGCGGGGTCTGGCAATGAGCAGTTCTTC | CASSLGIAGSGNEQFF
TRBD1 | TRBJ1-2 | TRBV11-3 | NA | TGTGCCAGCAGCCCGACAGGGAAGAATAACTATGGCTACACCTTC | CASSPTGKNNYGYTF
TRBD1 | TRBJ2-6 | TRBV27 | few | TGTGCCAGCACCCCTGGACAGGGGGCGTCCGGGGCCAACGTCCTGACTTTC | CASTPGQGASGANVLTF
TRBD1 | TRBJ2-7 | TRBV10-3 | NA | TGTGCCATCAACACAGGGGGCGCTGGGCCCTACGAGCAGTACTTC | CAINTGGAGPYEQYF
NA | TRBJ1-2 | TRBV2 | NA | TGTGCCAGCCGTAGAGACAGACTTATGGGAGACTATGGCTACACCTTC | CASRRDRLMGDYGYTF
NA | TRBJ1-3 | TRBV30 | NA | TGTGCCTGGAGTTGGGAGGGCTCTGGAAACACCATATATTTT | CAWSWEGSGNTIYF
NA | TRBJ1-2 | TRBV15 | NA | TGTGCCACCAGCCGGGACAATTGGGTTGCTTACTATGGCTACACCTTC | CATSRDNWVAYYGYTF
NA | TRBJ2-1 | TRBV5-1 | NA | TGCGCCAGCAGCTTCTCAGGGATTAGCTCCTACAATGAGCAGTTCTTC | CASSFSGISSYNEQFF
NA | TRBJ1-6 | TRBV27 | NA | TGTGCCAGCAGTTTTCTCAATTCACCCCTCCACTTT | CASSFLNSPLHF
NA | TRBJ1-2 | TRBV5-4 | NA | TGTGCCAGCAGCTCCCCGCGGGAAGGGTACGCTAACTATGGCTACACCTTC | CASSSPREGYANYGYTF
NA | TRBJ2-5 | TRBV4-2 | NA | TGTGCCAGCAGCCAAGTGATATCGGGACGGGGAGAGACCCAGTACTTC | CASSQVISGRGETQYF
NA | TRBJ1-2 | TRBV27 | NA | TGTGCCAGCAGTTCCGCGGACTGGGTTCGTAGCTACACCTTC | CASSSADWVRSYTF
NA | TRBJ2-7 | TRBV6-6 | NA | TGTGCCAGCAGGGACGTCCCGACAGGTCGCTACGAGCAGTACTTC | CASRDVPTGRYEQYF
TRBD1 | TRBJ1-6 | TRBV5-1 | NA | TGCGCCAGCAGAAGTCCGGGGACAGGGGGCACCTATAATTCACCCCTCCACTTT | CASRSPGTGGTYNSPLHF
NA | TRBJ2-1 | TRBV27 | once | TGTGCCAGCAGGGTCCTCTACAGGGATAGGGATGAGCAGTTCTTC | CASRVLYRDRDEQFF
TRBD1 | TRBJ2-1 | TRBV11-3 | NA | TGTGCCAGCAGCTTCAGGACAGGGGCCTACAATGAGCAGTTCTTC | CASSFRTGAYNEQFF
TRBD1 | TRBJ2-7 | TRBV9 | NA | TGTGCCAGCAGCGTGCCCCCAATCCAACAGGGGAGCCCCTACGAGCAGTACTTC | CASSVPPIQQGSPYEQYF
TRBD1 | TRBJ1-3 | TRBV5-1 | NA | TGCGCCAGCAGCTTGTGGGGGATCCGGGACAGCTCTGGAAACACCATATATTTT | CASSLWGIRDSSGNTIYF